A selection of T cell receptor beta chains follows, all from one sample in a study of blood T cell repertoires in COVID-19. The assay was immunoSEQ multiplex PCR, and TCRdb's table has in-frame clones only and misses some. The sample carries around 220,000 clones, roughly 87% recorded once. Material for sequencing was PBMCs or T cells enriched from blood (not recorded which). The receptors here all came from a woman aged 25 to 45 with acute COVID-19. The CDR3 runs from the conserved cysteine through the conserved F or W. The D gene is left open where the match is weak. Rows give clone size only sometimes, using once, few, many, or a class for an expanded clone.

clone_size	d_call	v_call	cdr3_length	j_call	cdr3_aa	cdr3_nt
NA	NA	TRBV15	13	TRBJ1-5	CATSRTDKQPQHF	TGTGCCACCAGCAGAACTGACAAACAGCCCCAGCATTTT
NA	TRBD2	TRBV9	15	TRBJ2-1	CASSVGGGRAREQFF	TGTGCCAGCAGCGTAGGGGGCGGGAGGGCCAGAGAGCAGTTCTTC
NA	TRBD1	TRBV28	15	TRBJ1-2	CASRQPTGTGLGYTF	TGTGCCAGCAGGCAACCTACCGGGACAGGGTTAGGCTACACCTTC
NA	NA	TRBV28	13	TRBJ2-2	CASKAGITGELFF	TGTGCCAGCAAGGCGGGGATCACCGGGGAGCTGTTTTTT
NA	NA	TRBV7-9	17	TRBJ2-6	CASSFPPGLSGANVLTF	TGTGCCAGCAGCTTTCCCCCAGGACTATCTGGGGCCAACGTCCTGACTTTC
few	NA	TRBV5-4	16	TRBJ2-7	CASSSAGSRGGYEQYF	TGTGCCAGCAGCTCGGCGGGAAGCAGGGGAGGGTACGAGCAGTACTTC
NA	NA	TRBV18	13	TRBJ2-5	CASSPGGEETQYF	TGTGCCAGCTCACCCGGTGGAGAAGAGACCCAGTACTTC
NA	NA	TRBV3-1/TRBV3-2	16	TRBJ2-4	CASSPRGGGDLDIQYF	TGTGCCAGCAGCCCCCGCGGTGGGGGCGATCTAGACATTCAGTACTTC
NA	NA	TRBV6-5	15	TRBJ1-6	CASSFRAKGDSPLHF	TGTGCCAGCAGTTTCCGGGCCAAAGGGGATTCACCCCTCCACTTT
NA	NA	TRBV6-6	11	TRBJ2-1	CASSYPNEQFF	TGTGCCAGCAGTTACCCGAATGAGCAGTTCTTC
NA	TRBD2	TRBV7-2	15	TRBJ2-7	CASSPSSGRTYEQYF	TGTGCCAGCAGCCCCTCTAGCGGGAGAACCTACGAGCAGTACTTC
NA	NA	TRBV15	14	TRBJ2-1	CATSRRSSYNEQFF	TGTGCCACCAGCCGCCGGAGCTCCTACAATGAGCAGTTCTTC
NA	TRBD1	TRBV5-1	13	TRBJ1-1	CASSFDRGTEAFF	TGCGCCAGCAGCTTTGACAGGGGCACTGAAGCTTTCTTT
NA	NA	TRBV21-1	12	TRBJ1-5	CASSKAGPPKHF	TGTGCCAGCAGCAAAGCGGGGCCTCCCAAGCATTTT
NA	TRBD1	TRBV3-1/TRBV3-2	16	TRBJ2-7	CASSQEGQGLDYEQYF	TGTGCCAGCAGCCAAGAGGGACAGGGTCTCGACTACGAGCAGTACTTC
NA	NA	TRBV4-2	15	TRBJ1-2	CASSQDEQVNYGYTF	TGTGCCAGCAGCCAGGACGAACAGGTTAACTATGGCTACACCTTC
NA	TRBD1	TRBV9	13	TRBJ1-5	CASSTGGLGPQHF	TGTGCCAGCAGTACAGGGGGCTTGGGGCCCCAGCATTTT
NA	NA	TRBV18	14	TRBJ1-2	CASSPNRDGYGYTF	TGTGCCAGCTCACCAAACAGGGATGGCTATGGCTACACCTTC
NA	TRBD2	TRBV6-2/TRBV6-3	18	TRBJ2-7	CASSPGTSGRGIIYEQYF	TGTGCCAGCAGTCCCGGGACTAGCGGGAGGGGGATTATCTACGAGCAGTACTTC
NA	TRBD1	TRBV6-5	15	TRBJ1-4	CASSTGGMGNEKLFF	TGTGCCAGCTCCACAGGGGGCATGGGTAATGAAAAACTGTTTTTT
NA	NA	TRBV6-5	15	TRBJ1-4	CASRDGGPTNEKLFF	TGTGCCAGCAGAGACGGGGGACCAACTAATGAAAAACTGTTTTTT
NA	TRBD1	TRBV5-6	16	TRBJ1-2	CASSQDRDLITYGYTF	TGTGCCAGCAGCCAAGACAGGGACCTTATAACCTATGGCTACACCTTC
NA	NA	TRBV18	15	TRBJ2-1	CASSPPLMRADEQFF	TGTGCCAGCTCACCACCATTGATGAGGGCGGATGAGCAGTTCTTC
NA	TRBD1	TRBV7-9	15	TRBJ1-6	CASSLDGTANSPLHF	TGTGCCAGCAGCTTAGACGGGACAGCGAATTCACCCCTCCACTTT
NA	NA	TRBV5-4	13	TRBJ1-3	CASLKRSGNTIYF	TGTGCCAGCCTCAAGAGATCTGGAAACACCATATATTTT
NA	NA	TRBV6-5	13	TRBJ2-2	CASSFQNTGELFF	TGTGCCAGCAGTTTTCAGAACACCGGGGAGCTGTTTTTT
NA	NA	TRBV5-1	14	TRBJ1-1	CASSPGSRNTEAFF	TGCGCCAGCAGCCCCGGTTCGAGAAACACTGAAGCTTTCTTT
NA	TRBD1	TRBV18	15	TRBJ2-7	CASSPGGRVFREQYF	TGTGCCAGCTCCCCAGGGGGCAGGGTGTTTCGCGAGCAGTACTTC
once	TRBD1	TRBV9	17	TRBJ2-3	CASSVRRDRGGADTQYF	TGTGCCAGCAGCGTACGTCGGGACAGGGGTGGGGCAGATACGCAGTATTTT
NA	NA	TRBV3-1/TRBV3-2	13	TRBJ1-1	CASSQEGGAEAFF	TGTGCCAGCAGCCAAGAGGGAGGGGCCGAAGCTTTCTTT
NA	NA	TRBV7-2	13	TRBJ1-5	CASSPQRSQPQHF	TGTGCCAGCAGCCCCCAAAGGAGTCAGCCCCAGCATTTT
NA	NA	TRBV3-1/TRBV3-2	15	TRBJ1-5	CASSRGRAGGQPQHF	TGTGCCAGCAGCCGAGGGAGGGCAGGAGGACAGCCCCAGCATTTT
NA	NA	TRBV19	16	TRBJ1-5	CASSPVGGHTNQPQHF	TGTGCCAGTAGCCCAGTGGGGGGGCACACCAATCAGCCCCAGCATTTT
NA	TRBD1	TRBV28	17	TRBJ1-2	CASSPSILGGFNYGYTF	TGTGCCAGCAGTCCCAGCATCTTAGGGGGCTTTAACTATGGCTACACCTTC
NA	NA	TRBV4-1	13	TRBJ1-1	CASSQDWNTEAFF	TGCGCCAGCAGCCAAGACTGGAACACTGAAGCTTTCTTT
NA	TRBD2	TRBV11-3	15	TRBJ2-7	CASSLGNSGNDEQYF	TGTGCCAGCAGCTTAGGGAATAGCGGGAACGACGAGCAGTACTTC
NA	TRBD1	TRBV3-1/TRBV3-2	14	TRBJ1-1	CASSPGTGGTEAFF	TGTGCCAGCAGCCCCGGGACAGGGGGCACTGAAGCTTTCTTT
few	TRBD2	TRBV25-1	13	TRBJ2-7	CASTGTSDYEQYF	TGTGCCAGCACAGGGACTAGCGACTACGAGCAGTACTTC
once	NA	TRBV28	17	TRBJ2-4	CASSPSSAILAKNIQYF	TGTGCCAGCAGTCCATCGTCCGCAATACTAGCCAAAAACATTCAGTACTTC
NA	NA	TRBV29-1	16	TRBJ2-1	CSVESKGGRAYNEQFF	TGCAGCGTTGAATCCAAGGGCGGGCGAGCCTACAATGAGCAGTTCTTC
NA	NA	TRBV7-2	13	TRBJ2-3	CASSLQSTDTQYF	TGTGCCAGCAGCCTCCAGAGCACAGATACGCAGTATTTT